Listed below are T cell receptor beta chains from one sample, sequenced in a study of blood T cell repertoires in COVID-19. Libraries were prepared by immunoSEQ multiplex PCR; TCRdb keeps only in-frame clonotypes and omits some of them. The table shows roughly 180,000 clones, with roughly 88% occurring only once. The sequenced sample consisted of PBMCs or T cells enriched from blood (not recorded which). The receptor set was obtained from a woman in her sixties or seventies who had recovered from COVID-19. Each CDR3 is given without its conserved first and last residue. Fields, in order: D gene, J gene, V gene, CDR3 protein. The D gene is left open where the match is weak.

D: NA
J: TRBJ2-7
V: TRBV29-1
CDR3: SVAGNHEQY

D: TRBD1
J: TRBJ2-3
V: TRBV10-3
CDR3: AISPGQGRQYTQY

D: TRBD1
J: TRBJ1-5
V: TRBV10-1
CDR3: ASSAGTGGYQPQH

D: TRBD1
J: TRBJ2-5
V: TRBV5-1
CDR3: ASSLEFQSIQRTGWGGETQY

D: NA
J: TRBJ1-3
V: TRBV6-5
CDR3: ASSYQDTPGNTIY

D: NA
J: TRBJ2-7
V: TRBV10-3
CDR3: AISSSSYEQY

D: NA
J: TRBJ2-5
V: TRBV19
CDR3: ASSVQGAPQETQY

D: TRBD1
J: TRBJ2-5
V: TRBV5-1
CDR3: ASSLEDRPWETQY

D: TRBD2
J: TRBJ2-7
V: TRBV2
CDR3: ASRRGGVVHEQY

D: NA
J: TRBJ1-5
V: TRBV18
CDR3: ASSRREGNQPQH

D: NA
J: TRBJ1-5
V: TRBV2
CDR3: ASSVLQGMGPQH

D: NA
J: TRBJ2-7
V: TRBV6-4
CDR3: ASSDVVAWSYEQY

D: TRBD1
J: TRBJ2-3
V: TRBV7-9
CDR3: ASSRQGYSDTQY

D: NA
J: TRBJ2-7
V: TRBV15
CDR3: ATSRDSLVDYEQY

D: TRBD2
J: TRBJ2-7
V: TRBV9
CDR3: ASSISGVNSYEQY

D: TRBD1
J: TRBJ2-1
V: TRBV2
CDR3: ASKGQAQRVQF

D: TRBD2
J: TRBJ2-2
V: TRBV2
CDR3: ASSAGLAGTGELF

D: TRBD1
J: TRBJ1-3
V: TRBV5-6
CDR3: ASSLTGENTIY

D: TRBD1
J: TRBJ1-3
V: TRBV5-1
CDR3: ASSLIPGGSGNTIY

D: NA
J: TRBJ2-1
V: TRBV2
CDR3: ASTLTPAYNEQF

D: NA
J: TRBJ2-2
V: TRBV19
CDR3: ASSRATRTGELF

D: NA
J: TRBJ2-5
V: TRBV30
CDR3: AWSVPGVGETQY

D: NA
J: TRBJ2-2
V: TRBV4-2
CDR3: ASSQDTDSANTGELF

D: TRBD1
J: TRBJ1-2
V: TRBV7-9
CDR3: ASSRQGAYGYT

D: NA
J: TRBJ1-1
V: TRBV4-1
CDR3: ASSLRQNTEAF

D: NA
J: TRBJ2-1
V: TRBV28
CDR3: ASSLSFYNEQF

D: NA
J: TRBJ1-1
V: TRBV6-6
CDR3: ASYYRDRAF

D: TRBD1
J: TRBJ2-5
V: TRBV2
CDR3: ASRDRGETQY

D: NA
J: TRBJ2-2
V: TRBV5-1
CDR3: ASSLNGGQTGELF

D: NA
J: TRBJ1-1
V: TRBV9
CDR3: ASSVRQHTEAF

D: NA
J: TRBJ2-2
V: TRBV3-1/TRBV3-2
CDR3: ASSPGLVRITGELF

D: NA
J: TRBJ2-4
V: TRBV7-8
CDR3: ASSLVQGTKNIQY

D: TRBD1
J: TRBJ2-1
V: TRBV3-1/TRBV3-2
CDR3: ASSHTGTGFNEQF

D: NA
J: TRBJ1-3
V: TRBV9
CDR3: ASSVGLDSGNTIY

D: NA
J: TRBJ1-2
V: TRBV20-1
CDR3: SAREVYGYT

D: TRBD2
J: TRBJ2-1
V: TRBV5-5
CDR3: ASSLAAGGNNEQF

D: NA
J: TRBJ2-2
V: TRBV11-2
CDR3: ASVLRNTGELF

D: TRBD2
J: TRBJ2-1
V: TRBV4-1
CDR3: ASSLRTGGRRGNEQF

D: NA
J: TRBJ1-5
V: TRBV6-5
CDR3: ASSYVYPGPQH

D: TRBD1
J: TRBJ2-2
V: TRBV7-9
CDR3: ASSPHRGQGTGELF

D: NA
J: TRBJ1-3
V: TRBV19
CDR3: ASSQNSGNTIY

D: NA
J: TRBJ2-3
V: TRBV2
CDR3: ASVRPSLGQY